A single sample is the source of the 11 T cell receptor beta chains below, sequenced in a study of CD8 T cells in ankylosing spondylitis. Via MiXCR, TCRdb re-called the 5' RACE reads, giving one row per CDR3 protein. The sample has hundreds of thousands of distinct CDR3 sequences, roughly a sixth seen once. Study-level points and caveats: Blood from ankylosing spondylitis patients appeared to carry a characteristic roughly eight-variant TCR beta motif.

Antigens of these TCRs are unknown. Sample: blood, either unsorted or a sorted T cell fraction (not recorded which). The receptor set was obtained from a male donor with ankylosing spondylitis.

This clonotype was detected ten times or more. The rearrangement links TRBV5-8 to TRBJ2-2, with TRBD1 identical over 7 bases. Per germline, CDR1 SGHTS and CDR2 YDEGEE. V shed 5 bases and J 1 base; nucleotides not matched to a gene: 5. This CDR3 has 15 amino acids. The CDR3 is CASSFRTGNTGELFF. DNA of the CDR3: TGTGCCAGCAGTTTCCGGACAGGGAACACCGGGGAGCTGTTTTTT.

The V and J genes are TRBV20-1 and TRBJ2-1; D is possibly TRBD1 (6 bases). In germline, CDR1 is DFQATT, CDR2 SNEGSKA (reference sequence). The CDR3 sequence is 15 residues long. V was cut by 4 bases and J by 0 bases, with 13 bases left in between. CDR3 sequence: CSATTGQSSYNEQFF. The DNA of the CDR3 is TGCAGTGCTACCACAGGACAGAGCTCCTACAATGAGCAGTTCTTC.

This clonotype has more than one count but fewer than ten. V is TRBV7-3 and J is TRBJ2-1, with 9 bases identical to TRBD1. Germline-derived CDR1 and CDR2 are SGHTA and FQGTGA. The CDR3 loop spans 16 amino acids. V gave up 5 bases and J gave up 4 bases; unmatched junction bases: 9. The chain's CDR3 is CASSGTGTGIYNEQFF. The DNA of the CDR3 is TGTGCCAGCAGCGGTACCGGGACAGGGATTTACAATGAGCAGTTCTTC.

This clonotype was detected many times. The rearrangement links TRBV29-1 to TRBJ1-3; D gene ambiguous. The CDR3 is 11 amino acids. Deletions cut 2 bases from V and 8 bases from J, with 7 bases between. Germline CDR1 reads SQVTM; CDR2 reads ANQGSEA. The CDR3 loop reads CSVEFGDTIYF. The CDR3 region has the DNA TGCAGCGTTGAATTCGGGGACACCATATATTTT.

The rearrangement joins TRBV12-3 or TRBV12-4 to TRBJ2-5, with D tentatively TRBD1 or TRBD2 (5 bases each). The CDR3 is 15 residues long. Trimming removed 4 bases at V and 2 bases at J, with 14 bases between. The CDR3, as DNA: TGTGCCAGCAGTTCCGGGACGGCGAAACAAGAGACCCAGTACTTC. Its translation is CASSSGTAKQETQYF.

This clonotype has a handful of counts. J is TRBJ2-1 and V is TRBV7-8; tentative D call: TRBD2 (6 bases). The germline V gene encodes CDR1 SGHVS and CDR2 FQNEAQ. Trimming shortened V by 3 bases and J by 2 bases, and 17 bases separated the two germline ends. This CDR3 is 17 amino acids long. CDR3 region: CASSFAKPGLPYNEQFF. CDR3 nucleotides: TGTGCCAGCAGCTTCGCAAAACCGGGACTTCCCTACAATGAGCAGTTCTTC. The full variable domain, its missing parts supplied by reference TRBV7-8 and TRBJ2-1, is GAGVSQSPRYKVAKRGQDVALRCDPISGHVSLFWYQQALGQGPEFLTYFQNEAQLDKSGLPSDRFFAERPEGSVSTLKIQRTQQEDSAVYLCASSFAKPGLPYNEQFFGPGTRLTVL.

This clonotype was detected once. This chain uses TRBV11-2 with TRBJ2-7; 7 positions agree with TRBD1. The CDR3 spans 16 residues. The V and J ends lost 1 base and 4 bases, in that order; junction bases with no gene match: 10. Germline V gene lookup returns CDR1 SGHAT and CDR2 FQNNGV. In DNA form, the CDR3 reads TGTGCCAGCAGCTTAGCCCATCCCGGGACAGCATACGAGCAGTACTTC. Its translation: CASSLAHPGTAYEQYF.

This clonotype was observed a handful of times. J is TRBJ2-1 and V is TRBV4-2; 11 nucleotides line up with TRBD2. CDR1 is LGHNA, CDR2 YNFKEQ, per germline. The CDR3 is 18 amino acids. Trimming at V came to 4 bases and at J to 6 bases, leaving 14 bases not matched to a gene. CDR3 in DNA: TGTGCCAGCAGCCCCCAAGGAACTAGCGGGGGTACGGGCAATGAGCAGTTCTTC. Translated: CASSPQGTSGGTGNEQFF.

This clonotype occurred a few times. The V and J genes are TRBV3-1 and TRBJ2-7, with D possibly matching TRBD2 (5 bases). The V gene lost 3 bases and the J gene lost 3 bases, with 12 bases spanning the gap. CDR3 length equals 14 residues. From germline, CDR1 is LGHDT and CDR2 YNNKEL (reference sequence). In DNA form, the CDR3 reads TGTGCCAGCAGCCAGTTGGGCGGGCTCTACGAGCAGTACTTC. Residues: CASSQLGGLYEQYF.

The table lists this clonotype with a few counts. The chain combines TRBV25-1 with TRBJ1-1, with 7 bases matching TRBD1. V was pared by 4 bases and J by 6 bases, with 11 bases of the junction left unmatched. Germline CDR1 reads MGHDK; CDR2 reads SYGVNS. The CDR3 length is 15 residues. The CDR3 DNA reads as TGTGCCAGCAGTGCTTGGACAGGCGGTATGGCTGAAGCTTTCTTT. The encoded protein is CASSAWTGGMAEAFF.

This clonotype showed up just a few times. The CDR3 sequence is CASSPQESNQETQYF. CDR3 in DNA: TGTGCCAGCTCACCACAGGAATCGAACCAAGAGACCCAGTACTTC. This sequence joins TRBV18 and TRBJ2-5; D gene uncertain. The CDR3 spans 15 residues. Germline V gene lookup returns CDR1 KGHSH and CDR2 LQKENI. V lost 1 base to trimming and J lost 0 bases, with 9 bases between them.